A single T cell receptor beta chain is shown here with its context. This record belongs to a study of blood T cell repertoires in COVID-19. Study-level background: Specimens from acute and convalescent COVID-19 originated in the United States, Italy and Spain. T cells, B-cell-depleted T cells, or PBMCs supplied cDNA or gDNA.

Per the study methods: Cell counts per sample came from amplifying reference gene primers. The assay was immunoSEQ multiplex PCR, and TCRdb's table has in-frame clones only and misses some. V and J calls and clone size are as listed in that table; D and trimming were resolved from the DNA. Among 40,000 to 45,000 clones listed, about 90% were seen once. The sample comprised peripheral blood. This clonotype was sampled from a human donor in a cohort sampled during active COVID-19.

The CDR3 coding sequence is TGTGCCAGCAGTCAGGGACAGGGGGCCCTCTATGGCTACACCTTC. This encodes CASSQGQGALYGYTF. This rearrangement joins TRBV6-2 or TRBV6-3 to TRBJ1-2, with TRBD1 matching 12 bases. The CDR3 is made up of 15 amino acids. Germline assignment: CDR1 MNHEY and CDR2 SVGEGT. The V segment lost 5 bases and the J segment 4 bases; nucleotides outside the gene matches: 5.